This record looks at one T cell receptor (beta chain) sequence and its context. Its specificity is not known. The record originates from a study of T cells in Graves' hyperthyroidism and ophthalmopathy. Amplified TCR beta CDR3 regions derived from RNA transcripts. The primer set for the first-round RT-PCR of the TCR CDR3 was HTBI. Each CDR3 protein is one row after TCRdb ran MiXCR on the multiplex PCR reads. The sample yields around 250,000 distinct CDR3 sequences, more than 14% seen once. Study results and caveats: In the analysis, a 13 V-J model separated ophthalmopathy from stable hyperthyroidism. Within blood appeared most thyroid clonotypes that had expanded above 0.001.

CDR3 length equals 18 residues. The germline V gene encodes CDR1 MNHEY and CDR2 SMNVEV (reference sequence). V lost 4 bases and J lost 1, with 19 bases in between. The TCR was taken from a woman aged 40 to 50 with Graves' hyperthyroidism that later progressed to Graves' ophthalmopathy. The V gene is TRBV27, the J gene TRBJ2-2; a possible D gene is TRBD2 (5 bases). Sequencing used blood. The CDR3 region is CASSSSLLSGGNTGELFF. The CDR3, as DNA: TGTGCCAGCAGTTCGTCTTTGCTAAGTGGAGGGAACACCGGGGAGCTGTTTTTT.